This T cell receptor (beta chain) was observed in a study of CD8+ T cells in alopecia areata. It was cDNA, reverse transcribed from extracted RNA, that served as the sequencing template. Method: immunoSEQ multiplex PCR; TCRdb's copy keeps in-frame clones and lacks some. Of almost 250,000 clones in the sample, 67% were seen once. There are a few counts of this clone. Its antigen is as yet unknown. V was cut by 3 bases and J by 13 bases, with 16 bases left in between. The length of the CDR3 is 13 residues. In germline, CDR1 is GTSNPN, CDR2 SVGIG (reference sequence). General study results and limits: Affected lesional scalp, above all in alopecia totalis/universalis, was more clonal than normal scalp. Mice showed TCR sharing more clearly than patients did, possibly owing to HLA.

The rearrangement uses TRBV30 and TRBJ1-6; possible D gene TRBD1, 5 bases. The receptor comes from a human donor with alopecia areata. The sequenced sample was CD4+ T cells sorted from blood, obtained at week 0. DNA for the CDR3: TGTGCCTGGAGCCCGGGACTTCTGTTCCCCCTCCACTTT. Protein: CAWSPGLLFPLHF. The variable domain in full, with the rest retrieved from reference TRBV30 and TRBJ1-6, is SQTIHQWPATLVQPVGSPLSLECTVEGTSNPNLYWYRQAAGRGLQLLFYSVGIGQISSEVPQNLSASRPQDRQFILSSKKLLLSDSGFYLCAWSPGLLFPLHFGNGTRLTVT.